The T cell receptor beta chain under discussion was sequenced for a study of blood T cells in healthy people across ages. Regarding the study as a whole: Diversity estimates from one million T cells were considered underestimates. The unknown donor CMV status may have confounded expanded clonotype changes.

The use of a sample-barcoded 5' primer and a J-beta primer mix characterized a second PCR of about 7 to 12 cycles. CDR3-containing paired-end reads numbered at least 3 million in each sample. TCRdb redid the calling of the 5' RACE reads with MiXCR, one entry per CDR3 protein. The sample lists 750,000 to 950,000 distinct CDR3 sequences, about 55% occurring once. As concerns this clonotype: Its specificity is unknown.

The CDR3 has 15 residues. The germline gives CDR1 MDHEN, CDR2 SYDVKM. Trimming cost V 7 bases and J 5 bases, with 17 bases left between them. Each sample gave at least 7 million isolated PBMCs. Sequenced material: blood. The chain couples TRBV28 to TRBJ2-2; no firm D call. This TCR was recovered from an elderly man in good health. The CDR3 protein is CASILSSGRTGELFF. CDR3 sequence (DNA): TGTGCCAGCATTCTAAGTTCTGGTAGGACCGGGGAGCTGTTTTTT.